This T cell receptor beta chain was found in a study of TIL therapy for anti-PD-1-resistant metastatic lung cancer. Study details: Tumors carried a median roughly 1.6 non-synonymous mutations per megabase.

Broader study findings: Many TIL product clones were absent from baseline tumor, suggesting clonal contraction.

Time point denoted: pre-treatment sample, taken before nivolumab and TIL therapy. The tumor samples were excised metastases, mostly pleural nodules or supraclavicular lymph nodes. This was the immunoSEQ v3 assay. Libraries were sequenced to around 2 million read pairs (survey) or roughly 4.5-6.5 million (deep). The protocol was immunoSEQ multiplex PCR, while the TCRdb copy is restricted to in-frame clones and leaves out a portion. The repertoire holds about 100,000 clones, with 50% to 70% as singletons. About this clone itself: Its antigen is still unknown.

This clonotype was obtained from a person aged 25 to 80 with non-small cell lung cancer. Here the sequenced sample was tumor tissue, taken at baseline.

CDR3 in DNA: TGTGCCAGCAGCTTAGACAGGTATTCCTACGAGCAGTACTTC. The encoded protein is CASSLDRYSYEQYF. V and J are TRBV7-8 and TRBJ2-7; D might be TRBD1 (5 bases). CDR1 SGHVS and CDR2 FQNEAQ come from the germline V gene. This CDR3 region has 14 residues. Trimming stripped 1 base from V and 1 base from J, with 8 bases between.